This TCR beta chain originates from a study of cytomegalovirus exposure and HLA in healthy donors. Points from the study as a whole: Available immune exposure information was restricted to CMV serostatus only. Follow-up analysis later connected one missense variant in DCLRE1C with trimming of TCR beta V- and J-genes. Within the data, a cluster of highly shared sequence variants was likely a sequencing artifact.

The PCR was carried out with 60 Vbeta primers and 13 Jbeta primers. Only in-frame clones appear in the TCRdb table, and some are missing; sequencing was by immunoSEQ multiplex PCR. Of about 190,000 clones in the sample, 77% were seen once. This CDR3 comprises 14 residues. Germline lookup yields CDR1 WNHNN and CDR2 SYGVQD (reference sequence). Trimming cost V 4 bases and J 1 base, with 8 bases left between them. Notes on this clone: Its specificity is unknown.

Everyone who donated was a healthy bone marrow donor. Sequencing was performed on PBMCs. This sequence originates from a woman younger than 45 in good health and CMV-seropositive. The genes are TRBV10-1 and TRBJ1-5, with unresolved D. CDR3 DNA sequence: TGCGCCAGCAGTGTGCCGGGAAGCAATCAGCCCCAGCATTTT. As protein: CASSVPGSNQPQHF.